Below, one T cell receptor (beta chain) is given with its context. The PCR had 60 Vbeta and 13 Jbeta primers. The assay was immunoSEQ multiplex PCR, and TCRdb's table has in-frame clones only and misses some. The sample has 200,000 to 250,000 clones, 80% to 85% seen once. These data are taken from a study of cytomegalovirus exposure and HLA in healthy donors. The CDR3 contains 17 residues. The germline V gene encodes CDR1 SEHNR and CDR2 FQNEAQ (reference sequence). Trimming cost V 1 base and J 1 base; bases outside gene matches: 5. The sample comprised PBMCs. The sequence was obtained from a woman aged 55-69 years in good health and CMV-seropositive. The chain uses TRBV7-9 and TRBJ2-2; 8 bases agree with TRBD1. The DNA for the CDR3 is TGTGCCAGCAGCTTAGAGAGGGGGACAGGGAACACCGGGGAGCTGTTTTTT. It translates to CASSLERGTGNTGELFF.